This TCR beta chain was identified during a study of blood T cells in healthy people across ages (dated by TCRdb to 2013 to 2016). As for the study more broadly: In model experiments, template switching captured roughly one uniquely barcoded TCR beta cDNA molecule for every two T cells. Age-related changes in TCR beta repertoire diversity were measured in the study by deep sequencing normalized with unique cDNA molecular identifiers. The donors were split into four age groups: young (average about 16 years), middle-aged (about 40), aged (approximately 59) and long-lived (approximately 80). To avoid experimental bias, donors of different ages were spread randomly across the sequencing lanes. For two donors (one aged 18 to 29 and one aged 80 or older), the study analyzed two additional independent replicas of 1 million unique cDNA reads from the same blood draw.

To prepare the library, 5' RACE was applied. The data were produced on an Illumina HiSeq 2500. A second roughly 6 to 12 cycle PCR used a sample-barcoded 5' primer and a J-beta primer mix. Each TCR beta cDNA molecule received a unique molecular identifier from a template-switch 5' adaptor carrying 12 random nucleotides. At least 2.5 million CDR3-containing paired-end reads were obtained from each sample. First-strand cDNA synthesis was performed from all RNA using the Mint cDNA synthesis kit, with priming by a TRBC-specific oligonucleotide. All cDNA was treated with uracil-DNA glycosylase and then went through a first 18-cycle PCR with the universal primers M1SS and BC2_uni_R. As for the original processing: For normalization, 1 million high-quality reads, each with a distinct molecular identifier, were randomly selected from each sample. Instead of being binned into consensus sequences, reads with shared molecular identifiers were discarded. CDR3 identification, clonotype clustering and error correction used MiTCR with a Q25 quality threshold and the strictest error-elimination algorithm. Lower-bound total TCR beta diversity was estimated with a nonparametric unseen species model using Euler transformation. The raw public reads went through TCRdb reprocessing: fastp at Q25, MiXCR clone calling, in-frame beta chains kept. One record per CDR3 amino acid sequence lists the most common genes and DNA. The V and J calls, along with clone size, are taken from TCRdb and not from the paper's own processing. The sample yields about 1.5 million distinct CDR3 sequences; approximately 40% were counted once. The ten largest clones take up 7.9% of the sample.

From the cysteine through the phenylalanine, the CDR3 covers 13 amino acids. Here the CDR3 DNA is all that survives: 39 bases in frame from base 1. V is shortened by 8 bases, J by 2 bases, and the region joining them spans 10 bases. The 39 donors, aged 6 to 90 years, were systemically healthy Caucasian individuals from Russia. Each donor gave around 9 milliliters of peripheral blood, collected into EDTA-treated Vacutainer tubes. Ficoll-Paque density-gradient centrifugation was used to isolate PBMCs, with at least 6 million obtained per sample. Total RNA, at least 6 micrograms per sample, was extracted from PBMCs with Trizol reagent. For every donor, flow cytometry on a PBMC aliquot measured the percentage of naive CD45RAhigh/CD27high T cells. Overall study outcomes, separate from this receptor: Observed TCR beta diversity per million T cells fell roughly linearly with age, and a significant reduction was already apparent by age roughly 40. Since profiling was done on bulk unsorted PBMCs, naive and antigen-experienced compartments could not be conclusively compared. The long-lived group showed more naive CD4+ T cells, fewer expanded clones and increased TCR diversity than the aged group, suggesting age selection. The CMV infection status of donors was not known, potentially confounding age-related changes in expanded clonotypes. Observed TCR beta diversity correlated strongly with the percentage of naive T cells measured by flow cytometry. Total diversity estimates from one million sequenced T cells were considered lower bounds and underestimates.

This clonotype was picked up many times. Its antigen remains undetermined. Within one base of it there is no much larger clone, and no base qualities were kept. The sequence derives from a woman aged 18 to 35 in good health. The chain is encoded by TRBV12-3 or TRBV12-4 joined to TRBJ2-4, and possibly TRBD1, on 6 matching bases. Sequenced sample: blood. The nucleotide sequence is TGTGCCAGCGATACAGGGACCAAAAACATTCAGTACTTC. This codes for CASDTGTKNIQYF.